A single sample is the source of the 19 T cell receptor beta chains below, sequenced in a study of blood T cell repertoires in COVID-19. The method was immunoSEQ multiplex PCR; TCRdb's version includes in-frame clones alone and lacks a portion of them. The repertoire holds 150,000 or so clones, approximately 79% seen once, with around 3% in the top ten. The sample comprised PBMCs or T cells enriched from blood (not recorded which). These receptors were taken from a woman aged 45-59 years who had recovered from COVID-19.

This CDR3 is CATSRERASGNYEQYF. CDR3 in DNA: TGTGCCACCAGCAGAGAGCGTGCTAGCGGGAACTACGAGCAGTACTTC. The V gene is TRBV15, the J gene TRBJ2-7; 9 nucleotides agree with TRBD2. The CDR3 is 16 amino acids. Trimming took 0 bases from V and 3 from J; bases not matched to a gene: 6. The germline gives CDR1 LNHNV, CDR2 YYDKDF (reference sequence).

The chain links TRBV2 to TRBJ2-1; TRBD1 matches 9 bases. The germline gives CDR1 SNHLY, CDR2 FYNNEI. With 5 bases clipped from V and 2 bases from J, the junction kept 4 bases outside the gene matches. There are 15 residues in the CDR3. Written as DNA, the CDR3 is TGTGCCAGCAGTAAGCGGGACAGGGCCTACAATGAGCAGTTCTTC. Protein product: CASSKRDRAYNEQFF.

The genes are TRBV29-1 and TRBJ2-1; 8 nucleotides match TRBD1. The junction had 3 bases not matched to a gene; V was cut back by 3 bases and J by 2 bases. CDR1 is SQVTM, CDR2 ANQGSEA, per germline. The CDR3 extends over 14 amino acids. CDR3 region: CSVEEDRAYNEQFF. In nucleotides, the CDR3 is TGCAGCGTTGAGGAGGACAGGGCCTACAATGAGCAGTTCTTC.

V is TRBV5-1 and J is TRBJ2-1, with TRBD2 as a possible D gene (6 bases). V lost 0 bases and J 5 bases, leaving 15 bases between the germline ends. Germline-derived CDR1 and CDR2 are SGHRS and YFSETQ. CDR3 length equals 16 residues. The CDR3 is CASSLVAGIMNNEQFF. CDR3 coding DNA: TGCGCCAGCAGCTTGGTTGCGGGGATCATGAACAATGAGCAGTTCTTC.

The chain has TRBV24-1 and TRBJ2-2; TRBD1 agrees at 7 bases. Germline V CDR1 and CDR2: KGHDR, SFDVKD. V shed 5 bases, J shed 3 bases, and the junction held 11 bases outside the gene matches. The CDR3 runs 17 residues. In DNA, the CDR3 is TGTGCCACCAGTGTCGTAAAACAGGGGTACGACACCGGGGAGCTGTTTTTT. This encodes CATSVVKQGYDTGELFF.

This chain joins TRBV18 and TRBJ2-5; 7 bases agree with TRBD1. Trimming at V came to 5 bases and at J to 2 bases, leaving 5 bases not matched to a gene. The CDR3 contains 14 residues. CDR1 is KGHSH, CDR2 LQKENI, per germline. The CDR3 region has the DNA TGTGCCAGCTCAGGACAGGTGGCTCAAGAGACCCAGTACTTC. Amino acid sequence: CASSGQVAQETQYF. Using reference TRBV18 and TRBJ2-5 for the parts outside the CDR3, the full variable domain is NAGVMQNPRHLVRRRGQEARLRCSPMKGHSHVYWYRQLPEEGLKFMVYLQKENIIDESGMPKERFSAEFPKEGPSILRIQQVVRGDSAAYFCASSGQVAQETQYFGPGTRLLVL.

The chain couples TRBV9 to TRBJ2-2, with 10 bases matching TRBD2. Trimming removed 5 bases from V and 0 bases from J; junction bases left unmatched: 4. The CDR3 has 16 amino acids. Germline values: CDR1 SGDLS, CDR2 YYNGEE. CDR3 sequence (DNA): TGTGCCAGCAGGCCAACTAGCGGGGCGAACACCGGGGAGCTGTTTTTT. Encoded protein: CASRPTSGANTGELFF.

The rearrangement joins TRBV6-1 to TRBJ1-4, with 9 bases aligning to TRBD1. This CDR3 contains 15 residues. V lost 5 bases, J lost 6 bases, and 7 bases stayed unmatched. Germline CDR1 is MNHNS and CDR2 is SASEGT. The CDR3 loop reads CASSPPGTGHEKLFF. The CDR3 bases are TGTGCCAGCAGTCCCCCCGGGACAGGGCATGAAAAACTGTTTTTT.

The genes are TRBV6-5 and TRBJ2-1; 8 nucleotides align to TRBD2. The CDR3 contains 15 residues. Germline V gene data show CDR1 as MNHEY and CDR2 as SVGAGI. Trimming cost V 4 bases and J 4 bases; bases outside gene matches: 6. The CDR3: CASSFSGSRYNEQFF. The DNA of the CDR3 is TGTGCCAGCAGTTTCAGCGGGAGTAGGTACAATGAGCAGTTCTTC.

The chain recombines TRBV10-3 with TRBJ2-3, with D maybe TRBD1 (5 bases). The germline gives CDR1 ENHRY, CDR2 SYGVKD. There are 16 residues in the CDR3. V was cut by 2 bases and J by 0 bases, with 12 bases left in between. CDR3 sequence (DNA): TGTGCCATCAGTGAGGCAGGGTCCACTAGCACAGATACGCAGTATTTT. Protein sequence: CAISEAGSTSTDTQYF.

The chain carries TRBV5-1 and TRBJ1-1; no clear D gene. V was shortened by 0 bases and J by 4 bases, with 13 bases between the two germline ends. Germline V lookup: CDR1 SGHRS, CDR2 YFSETQ. The length of the CDR3 is 15 residues. The CDR3 region is CASSLGHSEPTEAFF. For the CDR3, the DNA is TGCGCCAGCAGCTTGGGACACAGTGAACCCACTGAAGCTTTCTTT.

The chain couples TRBV5-5 to TRBJ1-1; D remains unclear. Looked up from germline, CDR1 is SGHKS and CDR2 is YYEKEE (reference sequence). There are 14 residues in the CDR3. V was clipped by 0 bases and J by 1 base, with 7 bases between them. CDR3 nucleotide sequence: TGTGCCAGCAGCTTGGAGTACACGAACACTGAAGCTTTCTTT. It yields the protein CASSLEYTNTEAFF.

This sequence joins TRBV27 and TRBJ1-1; D gene unclear. CDR3 length: 13 amino acids. V was clipped by 2 bases and J by 1 base, with 5 bases between them. Germline V gene data show CDR1 as MNHEY and CDR2 as SMNVEV (reference sequence). The CDR3 is CASSLNKNTEAFF. The DNA for the CDR3 is TGTGCCAGCAGTTTAAATAAGAACACTGAAGCTTTCTTT.

This rearrangement joins TRBV7-2 to TRBJ1-1; possibly TRBD1 for D (6 bases). V was shortened by 4 bases and J by 4 bases, with 22 bases between the two germline ends. Germline lookup yields CDR1 SGHTA and CDR2 FQGNSA. The length of the CDR3 is 17 residues. CDR3: CASSSDLTRGRVTEAFF. The CDR3, as DNA: TGTGCCAGCAGCTCGGATCTCACGAGGGGGAGGGTCACTGAAGCTTTCTTT.

This clone was detected only once. The chain links TRBV10-2 to TRBJ2-3; TRBD1 might be the D (8 bases). Deletions cut 5 bases from V and 1 base from J, with 13 bases between. The CDR3 runs to 15 residues. CDR1 and CDR2 (germline): WSHSY, SAAADI. The CDR3 sequence: CASSSGGQGTDTQYF. The CDR3 nucleotides are TGCGCCAGCAGTTCGGGGGGACAGGGCACAGATACGCAGTATTTT.

The chain links TRBV4-1 to TRBJ2-5; D remains unclear. Deletions cut 2 bases from V and 2 bases from J, with 6 bases between. Germline V gene lookup returns CDR1 MGHRA and CDR2 YSYEKL. The CDR3 consists of 13 residues. CDR3 in DNA: TGCGCCAGCAGCCAACTGCTACAAGAGACCCAGTACTTC. Encoded protein: CASSQLLQETQYF.

The table lists this clone with a few counts. The genes are TRBV7-9 and TRBJ1-5; 9 positions agree with TRBD1. The CDR3 consists of 13 residues. V lost 4 bases, J lost 9 bases, and 4 bases stayed unmatched. The germline CDR1 and CDR2 sequences are SEHNR and FQNEAQ (reference sequence). CDR3 region: CASSYGTGPPQHF. The DNA for the CDR3 is TGTGCCAGCAGCTACGGGACAGGGCCGCCCCAGCATTTT.

A word on this clone: At one end the junction does not follow the germline gene, possibly because of a read error. The same CDR3 is also encoded by other DNA sequences in this sample. This sequence joins TRBV6-1 and TRBJ2-7; possible D gene TRBD2, 5 bases. In germline, CDR1 is MNHNS, CDR2 SASEGT. The CDR3 sequence is 14 residues long. CDR3 sequence: CASSEGSILGEQYF. In DNA, the CDR3 is TGTGCTAGCAGTGAAGGGAGTATCCTCGGGGAGCAGTACTTC.

The rearrangement links TRBV18 to TRBJ1-2; D may be TRBD1 (5 bases). Per germline, CDR1 KGHSH and CDR2 LQKENI. CDR3 length: 13 residues. V lost 3 bases to trimming and J lost 8 bases, with 13 bases between them. The CDR3 bases are TGTGCCAGCTCACCGGGCGGTCCAGGGGGCTACACCTTC. It translates to CASSPGGPGGYTF.